This T cell receptor (beta chain) was retrieved from a study of T-cell reconstitution after alpha-beta-depleted transplantation in children. General observations from the study: It was reported that alpha-beta T cells came from several hundred expanded graft clones (about two months after transplant). Recipient T cells and thymic progenitors that survived gave rise to the high TCRbeta diversity observed at day 60 in some patients.

It was with unique molecular identifiers that the TCRbeta library was prepared. In TCRdb, the PCR reads were re-called with MiXCR into one record per CDR3 protein. Of under 750,000 distinct CDR3 sequences in the sample, more than 20% are singletons; the top ten hold around 14%. Remarks on this clonotype: Its target is not known.

V shed 3 bases and J shed 0 bases, with 11 bases lying between them. Germline V lookup: CDR1 MDHEN, CDR2 SYDVKM. The CDR3 spans 16 residues. The V and J genes are TRBV28 and TRBJ1-4, with TRBD1 as a possible D gene (5 bases). The sample here was PBMCs, mostly from graft donor cells, taken 360 days after TCRalphabeta/CD19-depleted stem cell transplant. This sequence originates from a boy younger than two who had a stem cell transplant for acute myeloid leukemia, so the T cells may come from the graft donor. The CDR3 DNA reads as TGTGCCAGCAGTTTCGGCGGGGCTGCAACTAATGAAAAACTGTTTTTT. Amino acid sequence: CASSFGGAATNEKLFF.